This T cell receptor (beta chain) emerged from a study of blood T cell repertoires in COVID-19. Study-wide context: Some COVID-19 samples were acute and others convalescent; all came from the United States, Italy and Spain. PBMCs, B-cell-depleted T cells, or T cells were the source of the cDNA or gDNA that made up the material.

The V and J ends lost 5 bases and 1 base, in that order; junction bases with no gene match: 1. From germline, CDR1 is SGHVS and CDR2 FQNEAQ. The CDR3 spans 14 residues. Authors' analysis steps: Counts of nucleated cells, estimated from reference gene primer amplification, were obtained. Measured with immunoSEQ multiplex PCR; TCRdb has only the in-frame clones, and not every one. Clonal size and the V and J genes are those of that table, whereas D and trimming came from the DNA. In the table there are some 180,000 clones, under 90% of which are singletons. The rearrangement joins TRBV7-8 to TRBJ1-5; 8 bases line up with TRBD1. The sequence derives from a man aged 55 to 70 with acute or convalescent COVID-19. Sequencing used peripheral blood. This chain's CDR3 is CASSRDRSNQPQHF. CDR3 coding DNA: TGTGCCAGCAGCCGGGACAGGAGCAATCAGCCCCAGCATTTT.